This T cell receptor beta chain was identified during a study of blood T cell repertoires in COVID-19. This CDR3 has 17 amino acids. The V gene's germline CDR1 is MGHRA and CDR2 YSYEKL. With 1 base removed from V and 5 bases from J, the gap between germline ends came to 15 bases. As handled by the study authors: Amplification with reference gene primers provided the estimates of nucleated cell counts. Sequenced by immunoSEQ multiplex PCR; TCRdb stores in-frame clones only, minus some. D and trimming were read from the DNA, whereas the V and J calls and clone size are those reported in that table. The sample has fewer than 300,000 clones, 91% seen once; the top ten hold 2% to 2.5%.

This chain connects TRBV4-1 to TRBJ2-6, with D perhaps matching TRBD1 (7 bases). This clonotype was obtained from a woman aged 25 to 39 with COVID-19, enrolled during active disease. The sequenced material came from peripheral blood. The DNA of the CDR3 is TGCGCCAGCAGCCAAGGGGCAGGGGGGATTTGGGCCAACGTCCTGACTTTC. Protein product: CASSQGAGGIWANVLTF.